This entry lists 19 T cell receptor beta chains sequenced from one sample in a study of blood T cell repertoires in COVID-19. The assay was immunoSEQ multiplex PCR, and TCRdb's table has in-frame clones only and misses some. Among 15,000 or so clones, more than 80% were seen once, and the ten largest hold 12% to 15%. The specimen sequenced was peripheral blood. The receptors here all came from a man aged 45-65 years with active COVID-19.

This chain connects TRBV10-1 to TRBJ2-5; TRBD2 matches 15 bases. The CDR3 extends over 18 amino acids. J lost 1 base, V lost 6 bases, and 9 bases had no gene match. Looked up from germline, CDR1 is WNHNN and CDR2 is SYGVQD (reference sequence). This CDR3 reads CASRSGTSGRSGQETQYF. CDR3 DNA sequence: TGCGCCAGCAGATCCGGGACTAGCGGGAGGAGTGGCCAAGAGACCCAGTACTTC.

The rearrangement uses TRBV2 and TRBJ1-5; D is possibly TRBD1 (6 bases). This CDR3 is built from 16 residues. Germline values: CDR1 SNHLY, CDR2 FYNNEI. The germline V and J ends were trimmed by 5 bases and 4 bases, with 18 bases remaining between them. The CDR3 DNA reads TGTGCCAGCAGTATCCGGGACACCACGATTAATCAGCCCCAGCATTTT. Encoded protein: CASSIRDTTINQPQHF.

The rearrangement uses TRBV6-5 and TRBJ1-2; no reliable D call. Germline V gene lookup returns CDR1 MNHEY and CDR2 SVGAGI. The CDR3 covers 12 residues. With 10 bases removed from V and 4 bases from J, the gap between germline ends came to 13 bases. CDR3 coding DNA: TGTGCCACCTCAGCCAGAGGCTATGGCTACACCTTC. This translates into CATSARGYGYTF.

V gene TRBV9 combines with J gene TRBJ2-1; 16 positions agree with TRBD2. After removal of 1 base from V and 1 base from J, the junction contained 8 bases not matched to a gene. CDR3 length: 20 residues. Germline-derived CDR1 and CDR2 are SGDLS and YYNGEE. CDR3 amino acids: CASSVPVGTSGRASYNEQFF. In DNA, the CDR3 is TGTGCCAGCAGCGTACCCGTCGGGACTAGCGGGAGGGCATCCTACAATGAGCAGTTCTTC.

This chain links TRBV30 with TRBJ1-6; TRBD1 agrees at 9 bases. CDR1 and CDR2 (germline): GTSNPN, SVGIG (reference sequence). The V segment lost 3 bases and the J segment 9 bases; nucleotides outside the gene matches: 3. This CDR3 comprises 13 residues. CDR3: CAWSRDRASPLHF. CDR3 DNA: TGTGCCTGGAGCCGGGACAGGGCTTCACCCCTCCACTTT. Looking up the rest from reference TRBV30 and TRBJ1-6 gives the full variable domain: SQTIHQWPATLVQPVGSPLSLECTVEGTSNPNLYWYRQAAGRGLQLLFYSVGIGQISSEVPQNLSASRPQDRQFILSSKKLLLSDSGFYLCAWSRDRASPLHFGNGTRLTVT.

The chain is built from TRBV12-5 and TRBJ2-3, with a possible D match to TRBD2 (6 bases). V was trimmed by 7 bases and J by 3 bases, leaving 17 bases between them. CDR3 size: 15 residues. Germline assignment: CDR1 LGHNT and CDR2 FRNRAP. This CDR3 is CASAPWRGRTDTQYF. The CDR3 region has the DNA TGTGCTAGTGCCCCTTGGAGGGGACGAACAGATACGCAGTATTTT.

V and J are TRBV20-1 and TRBJ2-3, with D perhaps TRBD1 (7 bases). V was shortened by 3 bases and J by 2 bases, with 15 bases between the two germline ends. Germline CDR1 is DFQATT and CDR2 is SNEGSKA (reference sequence). The CDR3 is 15 amino acids. The CDR3 loop is CSASPQGGYTDTQYF. CDR3 sequence (DNA): TGCAGTGCTAGTCCTCAGGGGGGCTACACAGATACGCAGTATTTT.

The sample holds a few counts of this clone. The chain joins TRBV19 to TRBJ1-5; no definite D call. CDR3 size: 13 residues. Deletions cut 6 bases from V and 1 base from J, with 7 bases between. Germline assignment: CDR1 LNHDA and CDR2 SQIVND (reference sequence). The CDR3 coding sequence is TGTGCCAGTAGCTTGGCCAGCAATCAGCCCCAGCATTTT. Protein sequence: CASSLASNQPQHF.

This chain joins TRBV20-1 and TRBJ1-2, with D perhaps matching TRBD1 (5 bases). V was shortened by 6 bases and J by 8 bases, with 13 bases between the two germline ends. CDR3 length: 11 amino acids. CDR1 and CDR2 (germline): DFQATT, SNEGSKA (reference sequence). Written as DNA, the CDR3 is TGCAGTGCCCCGGGGGGAAGCGGCTACACCTTC. It codes for CSAPGGSGYTF.

The chain combines TRBV6-2 or TRBV6-3 with TRBJ2-3, with TRBD2 identical over 12 bases. Losses at the gene ends were 4 bases for V and 4 bases for J; bases not matched to a gene: 6. This CDR3 spans 16 amino acids. CDR1 is MNHEY and CDR2 is SVGEGT in the germline V gene. CDR3 region: CASSSTGTSGPDTQYF. The CDR3 DNA reads as TGTGCCAGCAGTTCTACCGGGACTAGCGGGCCAGATACGCAGTATTTT.

This clone was found once. V gene TRBV4-1 combines with J gene TRBJ1-2, with D tentatively TRBD1 (5 bases). V was pared by 4 bases and J by 7 bases, with 13 bases between. The CDR3 length is 13 residues. The germline V gene encodes CDR1 MGHRA and CDR2 YSYEKL. This chain's CDR3 is CASSRGDRGGYTF. The CDR3 DNA follows: TGCGCCAGCAGCCGCGGAGATAGGGGTGGCTACACCTTC.

The V gene is TRBV9, the J gene TRBJ2-5; 11 bases are a match to TRBD1. Trimming took 4 bases from V and 5 from J; bases not matched to a gene: 10. The germline V gene has CDR1 SGDLS and CDR2 YYNGEE. This CDR3 contains 16 residues. CDR3 sequence: CASSPAGTGGTETQYF. In DNA, the CDR3 is TGTGCCAGCAGCCCGGCCGGGACAGGGGGGACGGAGACCCAGTACTTC.

V is TRBV19 and J is TRBJ1-1; no clear D. CDR1 and CDR2 from the germline V gene are LNHDA and SQIVND (reference sequence). V was cut by 9 bases and J by 8 bases, with 16 bases left in between. This CDR3 contains 12 residues. CDR3 residues: CASRRFGEEAFF. The CDR3 DNA reads as TGTGCCAGCAGAAGGTTCGGGGAAGAAGCTTTCTTT.

This rearrangement joins TRBV11-2 to TRBJ2-7, with 8 bases lining up with TRBD1. The trim removed 5 bases at V and 2 bases at J, leaving 8 bases unmatched. The CDR3 length is 15 residues. Germline CDR1 SGHAT, CDR2 FQNNGV. Written as DNA, the CDR3 is TGTGCCAGCAGCGCGCCAGGACAGGGTACCTACGAGCAGTACTTC. Its protein is CASSAPGQGTYEQYF.

The chain uses TRBV4-3 and TRBJ1-4, with a weak D call TRBD1 (6 bases). The length of the CDR3 is 15 residues. The germline V gene has CDR1 LGHNA and CDR2 YSLEER. V lost 4 bases, J lost 6 bases, and 15 bases lay in between. The CDR3 here is CASSLEGGRDEKLFF. The DNA for the CDR3 is TGCGCCAGCAGCCTAGAGGGGGGGCGTGATGAAAAACTGTTTTTT.

This sequence joins TRBV5-1 and TRBJ2-7; 12 bases line up with TRBD1. The V gene's germline CDR1 is SGHRS and CDR2 YFSETQ. The CDR3 totals 20 residues. The V gene end was trimmed by 2 bases and the J gene end by 2 bases; junction bases not matched to a gene: 17. CDR3 coding DNA: TGCGCCAGCAGCTTCCCTAAGGGACAGGGGGCTGCTCCGGGTGCCTACGAGCAGTACTTC. Its protein is CASSFPKGQGAAPGAYEQYF.

V gene TRBV7-8 combines with J gene TRBJ2-1, with 7 bases that match TRBD2. Trimming cost V 4 bases and J 5 bases; bases outside gene matches: 8. The CDR3 covers 15 residues. Looked up from germline, CDR1 is SGHVS and CDR2 is FQNEAQ. The CDR3 spells CASSSGGGGHNEQFF. CDR3 DNA sequence: TGTGCCAGCAGCTCTGGTGGGGGGGGACACAATGAGCAGTTCTTC.

The chain uses TRBV29-1 and TRBJ2-7; 8 bases align to TRBD1. Germline V gene lookup returns CDR1 SQVTM and CDR2 ANQGSEA. The CDR3 contains 13 residues. The ends lost 4 bases at V and 5 bases at J; junction bases unmatched: 7. The CDR3: CSVGQGAFNEQYF. The CDR3 DNA reads TGCAGCGTTGGGCAGGGGGCATTCAACGAGCAGTACTTC.

This chain links TRBV11-1 with TRBJ2-1; the match to TRBD1 covers 9 bases. The J segment lost 11 bases and the V segment lost 1 base, leaving 3 bases of the junction unmatched. CDR1 is SGHAT and CDR2 is FQDESV in the germline V gene (reference sequence). The CDR3 spans 13 residues. The CDR3 reads CASSLEQGAKQFF. In DNA form, the CDR3 reads TGTGCCAGCAGCTTAGAACAGGGGGCTAAGCAGTTCTTC.